This TCR beta chain was recovered during a study of spatial heterogeneity in lung cancer. TCRdb reprocessed the 5' RACE reads via MiXCR and lists one record per CDR3 protein. The sample lists tens of thousands of distinct CDR3 sequences, roughly 13% occurring once. The CDR3 contains 15 residues. Germline trimming cut 3 bases from V and 5 bases from J; bases unmatched to any gene: 7. Per the germline V gene, CDR1 is KGHDR and CDR2 is SFDVKD. The time point: sample taken at primary tumor resection. No cells were sorted before sequencing. The whole RNA sequenced was extracted from tumor, nontumor lung or frozen PBMC.

The TCR comes from a male donor with early-stage non-small cell lung cancer. Specimen: PBMCs, collected at surgery. The chain has TRBV24-1 and TRBJ1-1; 8 bases match TRBD1. This chain's CDR3 is CATSDPGTGGTEAFF. The CDR3 DNA reads TGTGCCACCAGTGATCCCGGGACAGGAGGAACTGAAGCTTTCTTT.